This TCR beta chain was obtained from a study of Graves' ophthalmopathy and Graves' hyperthyroidism. Germline CDR1 is MNHEY and CDR2 is SVGEGT. There are 15 residues in the CDR3. Trimming shortened V by 4 bases and J by 2 bases, and 14 bases separated the two germline ends. RNA transcripts yielded amplified TCR beta CDR3 regions. RT-PCR in the first round used HTBI primers; a second-round multiplex PCR followed. MiXCR, applied by TCRdb to the multiplex PCR reads, yields one record per CDR3 protein. The sample contains about 150,000 distinct CDR3 sequences, around two fifths of which appear only once. Sequenced input: peripheral blood. V and J are TRBV6-2 or TRBV6-3 and TRBJ2-5, with D hard to call. The clonotype comes from a woman in her thirties or forties with Graves' ophthalmopathy. For the CDR3, the DNA is TGTGCCAGCAGTTTGACCGAGATTAATCAAGAGACCCAGTACTTC. This sequence encodes CASSLTEINQETQYF.